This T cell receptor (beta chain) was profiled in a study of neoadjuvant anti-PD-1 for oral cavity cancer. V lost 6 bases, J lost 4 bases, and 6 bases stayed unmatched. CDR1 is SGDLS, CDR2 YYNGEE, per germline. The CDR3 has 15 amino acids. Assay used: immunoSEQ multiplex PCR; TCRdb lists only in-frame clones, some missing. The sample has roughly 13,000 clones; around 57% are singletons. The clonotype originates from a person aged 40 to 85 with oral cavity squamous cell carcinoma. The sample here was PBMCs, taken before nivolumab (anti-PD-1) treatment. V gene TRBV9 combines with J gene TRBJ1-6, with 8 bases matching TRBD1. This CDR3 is CASMGGDRYNSPLHF. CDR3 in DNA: TGTGCCAGCATGGGGGGGGACAGGTATAATTCACCCCTCCACTTT.